These T cell receptor beta chains were read from a single sample in a study of T cell responses to AZD1222 COVID-19 vaccine. Generated by immunoSEQ multiplex PCR, the TCRdb table keeps only in-frame clones and is missing some. Its listing shows under 150,000 clones. Material: peripheral blood. These receptors all come from an adult in good health. CDR3s include the opening cysteine and the closing phenylalanine or tryptophan. The D gene is left open where the match is weak.

J,D,V,DNA,CDR3
TRBJ2-7,.,TRBV6-7,TGTGCCAGCAGTTACTACAACAAAAAGGGGTACTTC,CASSYYNKKGYF
TRBJ2-7,.,TRBV12-2,TGTGCAAGTCGCTTAGCGAACGGGGGCCCTCCCTACGAGCAGTACTTC,CASRLANGGPPYEQYF
TRBJ1-2,.,TRBV4-2,TGTGCCAGCAGCCTGAACACGGCAGGGAATGTCCAAATGGGCTACACCTTC,CASSLNTAGNVQMGYTF
TRBJ1-6,TRBD1,TRBV7-8,TGTGCCAGCAGAGCTTCAGGGGGCAGGGCTTTTAATTCACCCCTCCACTTT,CASRASGGRAFNSPLHF
TRBJ1-2,.,TRBV4-1,TGCGCCAGCAGCCAAGGGCGAGGGGGTATCTATGGCTACACCTTC,CASSQGRGGIYGYTF
TRBJ2-7,.,TRBV27,TGTGCCAGCAGTTTACGAGGGCTGGACTCCTACGAGCAGTACTTC,CASSLRGLDSYEQYF
TRBJ2-1,TRBD1,TRBV6-4,TGTGCCAGCAGTGCGAGTGTAGGGGGCTACTCCTACAATGAGCAGTTCTTC,CASSASVGGYSYNEQFF
TRBJ2-7,TRBD2,TRBV3-1/TRBV3-2,TGTGCCAGCAGCCAAGATTTCCAGCGGGGGGCCCTTTACGAGCAGTACTTC,CASSQDFQRGALYEQYF
TRBJ1-2,.,TRBV13,TGTGCCAGCAGCCGCGGGGGGGCTACGGGCTACACCTTC,CASSRGGATGYTF
TRBJ1-2,.,TRBV7-2,TGTGCCAGCAGCTTAGCGGTCCTGAGAACTAACTATGGCTACACCTTC,CASSLAVLRTNYGYTF
TRBJ2-3,TRBD2,TRBV13,TGTGCCAGCAGCTTACGGACTAGCGGGGACACAGATACGCAGTATTTT,CASSLRTSGDTDTQYF
TRBJ2-7,TRBD1,TRBV6-1,TGTGCCAGCAGTGAGAAAGGACGGAGACAGGGGGGTGGCGAGCAGTACTTC,CASSEKGRRQGGGEQYF
TRBJ1-1,.,TRBV27,TGTGCCAGCAGTCCGTACCAAGGGGGATTGAACACTGAAGCTTTCTTT,CASSPYQGGLNTEAFF
TRBJ2-6,.,TRBV2,TGTGCCAGCAGTGATTGGGCTGTCAGCTCTGGGGCCAACGTCCTGACTTTC,CASSDWAVSSGANVLTF
TRBJ1-2,.,TRBV20-1,TGCAGTGCCAAGCCCTTTGATGGCTACACCTTC,CSAKPFDGYTF
TRBJ1-4,.,TRBV5-1,TGCGCCAGCAGCTCCCAGGGCCGGAATGAAAAACTGTTTTTT,CASSSQGRNEKLFF
TRBJ1-1,.,TRBV3-1/TRBV3-2,TGTGCCAGCAGCCAGGGACCAACTGAAGCTTTCTTT,CASSQGPTEAFF
TRBJ1-3,.,TRBV19,TGTGCCAGTGCAGTCGTAGGCTCTGGAAACACCATATATTTT,CASAVVGSGNTIYF
TRBJ2-3,TRBD2,TRBV4-1,TGCGCCAGCAGCCAAACGCCAAAGCGGGGGGGGACAGATACGCAGTATTTT,CASSQTPKRGGTDTQYF
TRBJ1-1,.,TRBV5-1,TGCGCCAGCAGCTCCCCGGGGGGGCCGAGGAGAACTGAAGCTTTCTTT,CASSSPGGPRRTEAFF
TRBJ1-5,.,TRBV27,TGTGCCAGCAGCCTTGGGGGGTATCAGCCCCAGCATTTT,CASSLGGYQPQHF
TRBJ1-2,TRBD1,TRBV5-1,TGCGCCAGCAGCTCGGGACAGCCCTTTGGCTATGGCTACACCTTC,CASSSGQPFGYGYTF
TRBJ1-4,.,TRBV7-9,TGTGCCAGCAGCTTAGAAGCCGGTACTAATGAAAAACTGTTTTTT,CASSLEAGTNEKLFF
TRBJ1-1,.,TRBV25-1,TGTGCCAGCAGTGGGGACAAAACGAACACTGAAGCTTTCTTT,CASSGDKTNTEAFF
TRBJ1-5,.,TRBV7-9,TGTGCCAGCAGCTTGGGCCCGGGGGTTCTATTTAGCAATCAGCCCCAGCATTTT,CASSLGPGVLFSNQPQHF
TRBJ2-5,TRBD2,TRBV6-5,TGTGCCAGCAGTCCCCTGGGAGGGGTCGAGACCCAGTACTTC,CASSPLGGVETQYF
TRBJ1-3,.,TRBV30,TGTGCCTGCAGACCGGGGAAGCTTGGAAACACCATATATTTT,CACRPGKLGNTIYF
TRBJ1-3,.,TRBV14,TGTGCCAGCAGCCTGGACGTGCGAGGAAACACCATATATTTT,CASSLDVRGNTIYF
TRBJ1-5,.,TRBV28,TGTGCCAGCAGTCTACACCCAAGGGATCGTGGCAATCAGCCCCAGCATTTT,CASSLHPRDRGNQPQHF
TRBJ2-1,.,TRBV4-2,TGTGCCAGCAGCCAAGAAGGGGGGAGCTCCTACAATGAGCAGTTCTTC,CASSQEGGSSYNEQFF
TRBJ1-5,.,TRBV4-3,TGCGCCAGCAGCCAAGATGCCCAAGGCAATCAGCCCCAGCATTTT,CASSQDAQGNQPQHF
TRBJ1-2,TRBD1,TRBV7-2,TGTGCCAGCAGCTTAGTCGGGACCGCCGGACAGGACTATGGCTACACCTTC,CASSLVGTAGQDYGYTF
TRBJ2-3,TRBD2,TRBV10-2,TGCGCCAGCAGTACCACACCGGGACTAGTGAGCACAGATACGCAGTATTTT,CASSTTPGLVSTDTQYF
TRBJ1-4,.,TRBV3-1/TRBV3-2,TGTGCCAGCAGCCGATCGATAGATGAAAAACTGTTTTTT,CASSRSIDEKLFF
TRBJ1-3,.,TRBV5-1,TGCGCCAGCAGCACAGCACCACAGGGAGCTGGAAACACCATATATTTT,CASSTAPQGAGNTIYF
TRBJ1-1,.,TRBV5-5,TGTGCCAGCAGCACGACGGGGGCCACTGAAGCTTTCTTT,CASSTTGATEAFF